This record concerns one TCR beta chain sequence. The antigen remains undetermined. These data originate in a study of T cells in Graves' hyperthyroidism and ophthalmopathy. Study findings and constraints: Most clonotypes that expanded in the thyroid above 0.001 also showed up in blood.

This CDR3 comprises 16 residues. V was clipped by 4 bases and J by 7 bases, with 24 bases between them. Germline CDR1 SGHNT, CDR2 YYREEE (reference sequence). TCR beta CDR3 regions were amplified from RNA. First-round RT-PCR with HTBI primers amplified the TCR CDR3 region. TCRdb used MiXCR to reprocess the multiplex PCR reads, holding one entry per CDR3 protein. The table includes hundreds of thousands of distinct CDR3 sequences, around 38% detected once. Criteria for exclusion of patients were uncontrolled infection, other autoimmune disease, pregnancy or lactation. Thyroid ultrasound and orbital computed tomography, with clinical symptoms and serum thyroxine and TRAb, informed diagnoses. An approximately 10 ml volume of fresh peripheral blood provided the PBMCs.

The sequenced material came from blood. The receptor comes from a man younger than 35 with Graves' hyperthyroidism. The V gene is TRBV5-4, the J gene TRBJ2-7; tentatively, D is TRBD2 (5 bases). CDR3 sequence reads: CASSDPLRGIIVEQYF. CDR3 sequence (DNA): TGTGCCAGCAGCGATCCCCTGAGAGGGATAATCGTTGAGCAGTACTTC.